This section outlines one TCR beta chain sequence together with its context. Its target is not known. Peripheral blood, together with lesional scalp punch biopsies, was collected from alopecia areata patients. cDNA reverse transcribed from extracted RNA served as the sequencing template. Here immunoSEQ multiplex PCR was the method, and the copy in TCRdb shows in-frame clones only, minus some. The repertoire holds about 130,000 clones, with 45% to 65% as singletons. The record originates from a study of CD8+ T cells in alopecia areata. For the study at large: Treated patients swallowed 5 to 10 mg of oral tofacitinib twice daily.

Points from the study as a whole: Clonality was higher in lesional than normal scalp, especially in alopecia totalis/universalis.

The CDR3 contains 14 residues. The V gene's germline CDR1 is MNHNS and CDR2 SASEGT. The germline V and J ends were trimmed by 6 bases and 1 base, with 11 bases remaining between them. This clonotype was obtained from a human donor with alopecia areata. Specimen: CD4+ T cells sorted from blood, collected at week 0. The chain links TRBV6-1 to TRBJ2-3, with D hard to call. The CDR3 DNA follows: TGTGCCAGCAGGTCCCGAGTAGGCACAGATACGCAGTATTTT. Its translation: CASRSRVGTDTQYF.